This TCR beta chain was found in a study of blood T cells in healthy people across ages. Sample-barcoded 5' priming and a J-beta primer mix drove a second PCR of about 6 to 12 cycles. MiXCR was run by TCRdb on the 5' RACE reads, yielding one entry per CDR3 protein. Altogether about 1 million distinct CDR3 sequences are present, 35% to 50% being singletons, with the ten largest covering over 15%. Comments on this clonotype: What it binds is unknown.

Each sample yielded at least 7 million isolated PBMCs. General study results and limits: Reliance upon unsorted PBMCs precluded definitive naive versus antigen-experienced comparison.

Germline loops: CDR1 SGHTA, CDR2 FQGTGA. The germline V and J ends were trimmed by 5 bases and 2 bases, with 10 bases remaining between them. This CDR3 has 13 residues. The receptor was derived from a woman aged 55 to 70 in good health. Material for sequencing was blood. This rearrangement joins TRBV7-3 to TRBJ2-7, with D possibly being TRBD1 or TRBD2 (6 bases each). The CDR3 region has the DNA TGTGCCAGCAGCCACGGGGGCCCCTACGAGCAGTACTTC. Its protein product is CASSHGGPYEQYF.